This record looks at one T cell receptor (beta chain) sequence and its context. This entry comes from a study of T-cell reconstitution after alpha-beta-depleted transplantation in children. TCRbeta library construction was performed incorporating unique molecular identifiers. TCRdb analysed the PCR reads with MiXCR anew, one entry per CDR3 protein. Among 800,000 to 1,000,000 distinct CDR3 sequences listed, 25% to 30% were seen once. The CDR3 sequence is 17 residues long. CDR1 and CDR2 from the germline V gene are DFQATT and SNEGSKA (reference sequence). V lost 6 bases to trimming and J lost 0 bases, with 21 bases between them.

The chain couples TRBV20-1 to TRBJ1-5; D might be TRBD1 (6 bases). The clonotype was recovered from a boy under two years old who had a stem cell transplant for SCID, so the T cells may come from the graft donor. The specimen was PBMCs, mostly from graft donor cells, collected 360 days after TCRalphabeta/CD19-depleted stem cell transplant. DNA for the CDR3: TGCAGTGCGGGAGAGAAGGCAGGGGCCGTTAGCAATCAGCCCCAGCATTTT. This gives the protein CSAGEKAGAVSNQPQHF.